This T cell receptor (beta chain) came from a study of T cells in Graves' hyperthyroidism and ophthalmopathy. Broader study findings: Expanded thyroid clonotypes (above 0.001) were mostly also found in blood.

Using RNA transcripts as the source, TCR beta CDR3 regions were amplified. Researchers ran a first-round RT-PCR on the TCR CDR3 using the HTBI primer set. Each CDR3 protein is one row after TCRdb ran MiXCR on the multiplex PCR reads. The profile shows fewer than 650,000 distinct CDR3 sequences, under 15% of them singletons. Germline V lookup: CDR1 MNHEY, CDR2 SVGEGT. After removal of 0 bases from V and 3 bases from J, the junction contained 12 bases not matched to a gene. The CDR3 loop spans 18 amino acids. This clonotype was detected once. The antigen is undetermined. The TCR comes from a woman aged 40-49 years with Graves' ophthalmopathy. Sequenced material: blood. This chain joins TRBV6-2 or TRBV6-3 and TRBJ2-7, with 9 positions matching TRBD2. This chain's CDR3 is CASSYSKVRLAEDYEQYF. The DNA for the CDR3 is TGTGCCAGCAGTTACTCTAAAGTACGACTAGCGGAGGACTACGAGCAGTACTTC.